This T cell receptor beta chain was recorded in a study of T cells in localized non-small cell lung cancer. To note about this clone: The antigen is unknown.

Overall study findings and caveats: Adjacent lung had a median approximately 57 of the 100 largest tumor clones. Highest T cell clonality was seen in uninvolved adjacent lung, surpassing that measured in tumor. In the blood, greater T cell density corresponded to longer overall survival.

Sequenced by immunoSEQ multiplex PCR; TCRdb stores in-frame clones only, minus some. Of tens of thousands of clones detected, around 86% appear once; the ten largest clones hold roughly a fifth. Unmatched junction bases numbered 9, after V lost 6 bases and J lost 7 bases. Germline V lookup: CDR1 SGHTA, CDR2 FQGNSA. The CDR3 runs 15 residues. The chain couples TRBV7-2 to TRBJ1-6; TRBD1 matches at 7 bases. Sample: peripheral blood, taken before any cancer treatment. This sequence originates from a man aged 40 to 75 with stage I squamous cell lung carcinoma. In nucleotides, the CDR3 is TGTGCCAGCAGACGCCCAAGGGGGCCGAATTCACCCCTCCACTTT. Translation gives CASRRPRGPNSPLHF.